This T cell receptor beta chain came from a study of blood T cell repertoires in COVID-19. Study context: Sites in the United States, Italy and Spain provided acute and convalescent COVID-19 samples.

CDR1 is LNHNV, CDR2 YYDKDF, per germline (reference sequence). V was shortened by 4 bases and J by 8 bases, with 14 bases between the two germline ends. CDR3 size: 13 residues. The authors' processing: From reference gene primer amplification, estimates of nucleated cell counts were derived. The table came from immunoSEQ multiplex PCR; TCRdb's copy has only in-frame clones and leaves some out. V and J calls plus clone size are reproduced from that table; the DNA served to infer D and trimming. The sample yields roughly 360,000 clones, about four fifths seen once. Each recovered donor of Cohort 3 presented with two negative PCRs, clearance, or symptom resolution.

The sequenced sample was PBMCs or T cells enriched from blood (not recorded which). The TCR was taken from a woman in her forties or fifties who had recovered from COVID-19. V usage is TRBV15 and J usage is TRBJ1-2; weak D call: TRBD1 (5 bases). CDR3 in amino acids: CATSTAGWWGYTF. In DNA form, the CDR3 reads TGTGCCACCAGCACAGCAGGGTGGTGGGGCTACACCTTC.